These 11 T cell receptor beta chains came from one sample sequenced in a study of shared clonotypes between healthy human individuals (dated by TCRdb to 2020 to 2022). Libraries were constructed by the immunoSEQ multiplex PCR assay. Not all clones reach the TCRdb copy of this immuneACCESS table, which keeps in-frame sequences only. Checked studies attribute under half of the gap to unresolved V genes and leave the rest unexplained. In this sample the table shows roughly 2.2 million clones, 93% of which occur a single time. Of the sample, 0.39% is held by the ten largest clones. Sequenced material: naive CD4+ T cells from PBMCs. This sample's cell subset or site label indicates: CD45RA+ positively selected. The receptor source for this set is a man younger than 35 in good health. Some clones in this sample may be carry-over from other donors' samples.

The chain links TRBV7-2 to TRBJ2-5; a possible D gene is TRBD1 (6 bases). The CDR3 runs to 16 residues. Germline CDR1 and CDR2: SGHTA and FQGNSA. The V and J ends lost 5 bases and 5 bases respectively, with 21 bases between them. The CDR3 region has the DNA TGTGCCAGCAGCCGAGCGCGTGGGGGCGTTTGGGAGACCCAGTACTTC. Protein sequence: CASSRARGGVWETQYF.

The J gene is TRBJ1-1, the V gene TRBV10-3; TRBD1 agrees at 7 bases. V dropped 0 bases and J dropped 0; count of bases not matched to a gene: 10. Looked up from germline, CDR1 is ENHRY and CDR2 is SYGVKD. The CDR3 sequence is 18 residues long. The CDR3 protein is CAISESGGRRGLNTEAFF. DNA for the CDR3: TGTGCCATCAGTGAGTCGGGAGGAAGGAGGGGGCTGAACACTGAAGCTTTCTTT.

The chain uses TRBV5-4 and TRBJ2-5, with TRBD1 matching 8 bases. The V gene's germline CDR1 is SGHNT and CDR2 YYREEE (reference sequence). The trim removed 4 bases at V and 5 bases at J, leaving 4 bases unmatched. CDR3 size: 13 residues. CDR3 loop: CASSLQGVETQYF. As DNA, the CDR3 is TGTGCCAGCAGCCTACAGGGGGTCGAGACCCAGTACTTC.

Regarding this clone: In the same sample, other DNA sequences code for this CDR3. The chain couples TRBV5-1 to TRBJ1-1, with 8 positions matching TRBD1. Germline values: CDR1 SGHRS, CDR2 YFSETQ. V trimming: 0 bases; J trimming: 4 bases; junction bases outside the gene matches: 8. The CDR3 covers 16 residues. Here the CDR3 reads CASSLVAGGLGTEAFF. The CDR3 coding sequence is TGCGCCAGCAGCTTGGTGGCAGGGGGCCTGGGCACTGAAGCTTTCTTT. Full variable domain (missing parts from reference TRBV5-1 and TRBJ1-1): KAGVTQTPRYLIKTRGQQVTLSCSPISGHRSVSWYQQTPGQGLQFLFEYFSETQRNKGNFPGRFSGRQFSNSRSEMNVSTLELGDSALYLCASSLVAGGLGTEAFFGQGTRLTVV.

This clone was counted a few times. The chain employs TRBV29-1 and TRBJ1-5, with a possible D match to TRBD1 (5 bases). Germline V CDR1 and CDR2: SQVTM, ANQGSEA. Trimming took 4 bases from V and 4 from J, leaving 11 bases between them. The CDR3 totals 13 residues. CDR3 residues: CSVVGGENQPQHF. The CDR3 DNA reads as TGCAGCGTTGTTGGGGGGGAGAATCAGCCCCAGCATTTT. Filled out from reference TRBV29-1 and TRBJ1-5, the complete variable domain reads SAVISQKPSRDICQRGTSLTIQCQVDSQVTMMFWYRQQPGQSLTLIATANQGSEATYESGFVIDKFPISRPNLTFSTLTVSNMSPEDSSIYLCSVVGGENQPQHFGDGTRLSIL.

The gene calls are TRBV5-6 and TRBJ1-1, with D possibly TRBD1 on 5 matching bases. The CDR3 loop spans 13 amino acids. The germline gives CDR1 SGHDT, CDR2 YYEEEE. The ends were cut back, 4 bases at V and 7 bases at J, with 14 bases in the middle. The CDR3 loop is CASSTGGSNEAFF. CDR3 DNA: TGTGCCAGCAGCACGGGGGGGTCGAATGAAGCTTTCTTT.

The V and J genes are TRBV7-6 and TRBJ2-1; 9 bases map to TRBD1. The CDR3 totals 15 residues. The J segment lost 4 bases and the V segment lost 3 bases, leaving 4 bases of the junction unmatched. Germline V gene sequence: CDR1 SGHVS, CDR2 FNYEAQ. The CDR3 protein is CASSLTGGGYNEQFF. In DNA form, the CDR3 reads TGTGCCAGCAGCTTGACAGGGGGAGGATACAATGAGCAGTTCTTC.

The chain combines TRBV5-1 with TRBJ2-7; D gene uncertain. Germline CDR1 reads SGHRS; CDR2 reads YFSETQ. The CDR3 covers 13 residues. V lost 2 bases and J lost 2, with 8 bases in between. The CDR3 reads CASSLQEPYEQYF. In nucleotides, the CDR3 is TGCGCCAGCAGCTTACAAGAACCCTACGAGCAGTACTTC. Looking up the rest from reference TRBV5-1 and TRBJ2-7 gives the full variable domain: KAGVTQTPRYLIKTRGQQVTLSCSPISGHRSVSWYQQTPGQGLQFLFEYFSETQRNKGNFPGRFSGRQFSNSRSEMNVSTLELGDSALYLCASSLQEPYEQYFGPGTRLTVT.

The gene calls are TRBV9 and TRBJ2-3, with a weak D call TRBD2 (6 bases). Trimming pared 0 bases from V and 4 bases from J, leaving 15 bases between. Germline V gene sequence: CDR1 SGDLS, CDR2 YYNGEE. This CDR3 comprises 16 residues. CDR3 in DNA: TGTGCCAGCAGCGTAGCCGCCGGGAGTATTCCAGATACGCAGTATTTT. It translates to CASSVAAGSIPDTQYF.

The rearrangement joins TRBV5-4 to TRBJ2-2; D unresolved. The germline V and J ends were trimmed by 4 bases and 5 bases, with 18 bases remaining between them. CDR1 and CDR2 from the germline V gene are SGHNT and YYREEE (reference sequence). The CDR3 is 16 residues long. The CDR3 DNA follows: TGTGCCAGCAGCGCGAGTGGCCAAGCCCAAACCGGGGAGCTGTTTTTT. Encoded protein: CASSASGQAQTGELFF.

The CDR3 sequence is CASSQERASGYEQYF. CDR3 DNA sequence: TGTGCCAGCAGCCAAGAGAGGGCTAGCGGCTACGAGCAGTACTTC. This sequence joins TRBV4-2 and TRBJ2-7, with 7 bases fitting TRBD2. Trimming removed 0 bases from V and 3 bases from J; junction bases left unmatched: 5. This CDR3 region has 15 residues. Germline CDR1 reads LGHNA; CDR2 reads YNFKEQ.